The 23 T cell receptor beta chains below were found in one sample sequenced in a study of blood T cells in healthy people across ages (dated by TCRdb to the mid-2010s). The receptor library was made with 5' RACE. The reads were generated on an Illumina HiSeq 2500. A second about 7 to 12 cycle PCR used a sample-barcoded 5' primer and a J-beta primer mix. Using fastp at Q25 and MiXCR, TCRdb reprocessed the public reads and kept productive beta chains. Entries that share a CDR3 protein sequence are merged under the most common genes and DNA. The sample contains about 690,000 distinct CDR3 sequences, 35% to 50% of them found a single time. Of the sample, roughly 30% is held by the ten largest clones. Sequencing input: blood. The receptors come from a man aged 80 or over in good health.

About this clonotype itself: The germline gene is not matched at one end of the junction; a read error may be the cause. The rearrangement uses TRBV5-4 and TRBJ1-4; D is perhaps TRBD1 (5 bases). This CDR3 region has 17 residues. Germline V gene sequence: CDR1 SGHNT, CDR2 YYREEE (reference sequence). CDR3 DNA sequence: TGTGCTAGCAGCTTGGCGGGGCAGGGTTCGGGTAAGGAAAAACTGTTTTTT. Translated: CASSLAGQGSGKEKLFF.

In its sample, this clonotype was seen a few times. The chain employs TRBV3-1 and TRBJ2-5; D is unclear. Per germline, CDR1 LGHDT and CDR2 YNNKEL (reference sequence). The CDR3 loop spans 14 amino acids. Trimming removed 2 bases at V and 0 bases at J, with 7 bases between. This chain's CDR3 is CASSQIPHQETQYF. CDR3 in DNA: TGTGCCAGCAGCCAAATTCCCCACCAAGAGACCCAGTACTTC.

V gene TRBV20-1 combines with J gene TRBJ2-7, with D maybe TRBD1 (5 bases). Germline values: CDR1 DFQATT, CDR2 SNEGSKA (reference sequence). The V end lost 0 bases, the J end lost 0 bases, and 12 bases lay between the germline ends. This CDR3 is 15 amino acids long. CDR3 sequence: CSARDITGSSYEQYF. The CDR3 DNA follows: TGCAGTGCTAGAGATATTACAGGCAGCTCCTACGAGCAGTACTTC.

V is TRBV2 and J is TRBJ1-2, with TRBD1 identical over 7 bases. The CDR3 is 14 amino acids. CDR1 is SNHLY, CDR2 FYNNEI, per germline. The ends lost 7 bases at V and 6 bases at J; junction bases unmatched: 11. CDR3 residues: CASTPVTGVHGYTF. The CDR3 bases are TGTGCCAGCACCCCCGTCACAGGGGTCCATGGCTACACCTTC.

This clonotype was detected a few times. V is TRBV4-3 and J is TRBJ2-3, with 11 nucleotides matching TRBD2. The germline V gene has CDR1 LGHNA and CDR2 YSLEER. With 2 bases clipped from V and 0 bases from J, the junction kept 13 bases outside the gene matches. The CDR3 covers 20 residues. DNA of the CDR3: TGCGCCAGCAGCCAATTGCCTGACGGGACTAGCGGTCTGAGCACAGATACGCAGTATTTT. Its protein product is CASSQLPDGTSGLSTDTQYF.

This clonotype was seen a few times. V gene TRBV15 combines with J gene TRBJ1-2, with D unclear. The CDR3 loop spans 13 amino acids. The ends were cut back, 1 base at V and 0 bases at J, with 3 bases in the middle. Germline V gene data show CDR1 as LNHNV and CDR2 as YYDKDF (reference sequence). The CDR3 nucleotides read TGTGCCACCAGCAGAGTCACTAACTATGGCTACACCTTC. This encodes CATSRVTNYGYTF.

This clonotype appeared a few times. The rearrangement uses TRBV14 and TRBJ2-2; 9 nucleotides match TRBD2. There are 16 residues in the CDR3. J lost 5 bases, V lost 3 bases, and 7 bases had no gene match. CDR1 and CDR2 (germline): SGHDN, FVKESK. The CDR3 sequence is CASSHVVLAGTGELFF. The DNA for the CDR3 is TGTGCCAGCAGCCACGTCGTGCTAGCGGGGACCGGGGAGCTGTTTTTT. Variable domain in full (rest from reference TRBV14 and TRBJ2-2): EAGVTQFPSHSVIEKGQTVTLRCDPISGHDNLYWYRRVMGKEIKFLLHFVKESKQDESGMPNNRFLAERTGGTYSTLKVQPAELEDSGVYFCASSHVVLAGTGELFFGEGSRLTVL.

This sequence joins TRBV6-2 or TRBV6-3 and TRBJ2-3; D is unresolved. V was trimmed by 1 base and J by 0 bases, leaving 11 bases between them. Germline V lookup: CDR1 MNHEY, CDR2 SVGEGT. The CDR3 length is 16 residues. CDR3 sequence: CASSYYQAGSTDTQYF. Written as DNA, the CDR3 is TGTGCCAGCAGTTACTACCAAGCCGGGAGCACAGATACGCAGTATTTT.

The genes are TRBV20-1 and TRBJ2-2; D gene unclear. Trimming shortened V by 2 bases and J by 0 bases, and 13 bases separated the two germline ends. Germline V lookup: CDR1 DFQATT, CDR2 SNEGSKA (reference sequence). The CDR3 is 16 residues long. In nucleotides, the CDR3 is TGCAGTGCTAGAACCCCGGGCAGTTCGAACACCGGGGAGCTGTTTTTT. Translated, it gives CSARTPGSSNTGELFF.

The chain recombines TRBV6-2 or TRBV6-3 with TRBJ1-5; 8 bases fit TRBD1. CDR1 and CDR2 from the germline V gene are MNHEY and SVGEGT. V lost 6 bases and J lost 14; bases outside the gene matches: 15. The CDR3 covers 14 residues. The CDR3 region is CASRAHGQGSYEHF. The CDR3 DNA reads TGTGCCAGCAGGGCCCACGGACAGGGCTCCTACGAGCATTTT.

The V call is TRBV11-2, the J call TRBJ2-5, with 10 bases fitting TRBD2. The J call may be faulty, since TRBJ2-7 better matches the DNA end. The CDR3 loop spans 18 amino acids. The germline gives CDR1 SGHAT, CDR2 FQNNGV. The CDR3 loop reads CASSPPLAGVAPYYEQYF. The CDR3 DNA sequence: TGTGCCAGCAGCCCCCCGCTAGCGGGAGTCGCTCCGTACTACGAGCAGTACTTC.

The gene calls are TRBV7-2 and TRBJ2-4; D is uncertain. Trimming removed 5 bases from V and 6 bases from J, with 20 bases in between. The CDR3 contains 16 residues. Germline CDR1 reads SGHTA; CDR2 reads FQGNSA. The CDR3 nucleotides read TGTGCCAGCAGCCACTTATCGACAAGGGAAGCAAACATTCAGTACTTC. Its protein is CASSHLSTREANIQYF.

This clonotype was detected ten times or more. V usage is TRBV29-1 and J usage is TRBJ2-1; D is possibly TRBD1 (5 bases). Germline V gene lookup returns CDR1 SQVTM and CDR2 ANQGSEA. The ends were cut back, 3 bases at V and 3 bases at J, with 9 bases in the middle. This CDR3 region has 13 residues. CDR3 sequence: CSVDPRGYNEQFF. CDR3 DNA sequence: TGCAGCGTTGACCCAAGGGGCTACAATGAGCAGTTCTTC.

This chain links TRBV2 with TRBJ1-1, with D possibly matching TRBD1 (6 bases). Germline V CDR1 and CDR2: SNHLY, FYNNEI. V was cut by 6 bases and J by 5 bases, with 13 bases left in between. The CDR3 length is 13 residues. Here the CDR3 DNA reads TGTGCCAGCAGACAGGGTGGGGGAACTGAAGCTTTCTTT. This codes for CASRQGGGTEAFF.

J is TRBJ1-6 and V is TRBV5-1, with 8 bases matching TRBD1. This CDR3 is built from 17 residues. The germline CDR1 and CDR2 sequences are SGHRS and YFSETQ. After removal of 4 bases from V and 5 bases from J, the junction contained 11 bases not matched to a gene. The chain's CDR3 is CASSKGTGQRNNSPLHF. The CDR3 coding sequence is TGCGCCAGCAGCAAAGGGACAGGTCAAAGGAATAATTCACCCCTCCACTTT.

The sample holds a few counts of this clonotype. The chain recombines TRBV7-2 with TRBJ2-3, with TRBD1 identical over 8 bases. Germline V gives CDR1 SGHTA, CDR2 FQGNSA. The CDR3 consists of 15 residues. V was clipped by 3 bases and J by 2 bases; unmatched bases: 4. The CDR3 region is CASSFQQGDTDTQYF. The CDR3 nucleotides are TGTGCCAGCAGCTTCCAACAGGGGGACACAGATACGCAGTATTTT.

The chain couples TRBV28 to TRBJ2-7; 7 nucleotides line up with TRBD1. The CDR3 totals 15 residues. In germline, CDR1 is MDHEN, CDR2 SYDVKM. With 4 bases clipped from V and 2 bases from J, the junction kept 8 bases outside the gene matches. The CDR3 loop is CASSSIGQAAYEQYF. As DNA, the CDR3 is TGTGCCAGCAGTTCAATAGGACAGGCAGCCTACGAGCAGTACTTC.

The chain couples TRBV20-1 to TRBJ1-2; TRBD1 is a possible D gene (5 bases). The CDR3 runs 15 residues. V gave up 0 bases and J gave up 4 bases, with 15 bases separating them. The V gene's germline CDR1 is DFQATT and CDR2 SNEGSKA (reference sequence). The CDR3 region is CSARDGRGASYGYTF. As DNA, the CDR3 is TGCAGTGCTAGAGATGGGAGAGGGGCTAGCTATGGCTACACCTTC.

The chain recombines TRBV20-1 with TRBJ2-5; 11 nucleotides agree with TRBD2. The J segment lost 0 bases and the V segment lost 3 bases, leaving 6 bases of the junction unmatched. Germline CDR1 reads DFQATT; CDR2 reads SNEGSKA (reference sequence). The length of the CDR3 is 16 residues. This CDR3 is CSASFVAGGYQETQYF. CDR3 DNA: TGCAGTGCTAGTTTTGTAGCGGGGGGGTACCAAGAGACCCAGTACTTC.

The chain uses TRBV11-3 and TRBJ2-7, with D perhaps TRBD1 or TRBD2 (5 bases each). The V end was cut by 5 bases, the J end by 6 bases, with 14 bases between. The CDR3 has 13 residues. The germline V gene encodes CDR1 SGHNT and CDR2 YENEEA. CDR3 DNA sequence: TGTGCCAGCAGCCGGGACCAGGCGGGCGAGCAGTACTTC. It encodes CASSRDQAGEQYF.

A word on this clonotype: A read error may account for a junction end that differs from germline. The V and J genes are TRBV4-3 and TRBJ1-4, with 8 bases fitting TRBD1. The length of the CDR3 is 17 residues. In germline, CDR1 is LGHNA, CDR2 YSLEER. CDR3 in DNA: TGCGCCAGTAGCCAAGGTCCGCAGGGGGCAGCTAATGAAAAACTGTTTTTT. Its protein is CASSQGPQGAANEKLFF.

The V gene is TRBV11-2, the J gene TRBJ2-7, with no clear D. The CDR3 sequence is 15 residues long. Germline V lookup: CDR1 SGHAT, CDR2 FQNNGV. Trimming stripped 1 base from V and 2 bases from J, with 12 bases between. The CDR3 region is CASSLVSLSPYEQYF. The CDR3, as DNA: TGTGCCAGCAGCTTAGTGTCTTTATCCCCCTACGAGCAGTACTTC.

The chain combines TRBV6-2 or TRBV6-3 with TRBJ1-1; D not certain. The CDR3 is made up of 12 amino acids. Between the trimmed V and J ends, which lost 6 bases and 8 bases, there was a span of 13 bases. Germline values: CDR1 MNHEY, CDR2 SVGEGT. CDR3 bases: TGTGCCAGCAGGGAAGTCCCGGGAGAAGCTTTCTTT. The encoded protein is CASREVPGEAFF.